This T cell receptor beta chain was retrieved from a study of OX40 agonist ivuxolimab in advanced cancers. Study background: The study treated patients with ivuxolimab, an agonistic anti-OX40 (CD134) antibody. Prior therapy, whether anti-PD-1, anti-PD-L1 or anti-CTLA-4, was allowed, and approximately 40% had some.

Using immunoSEQ multiplex PCR, the repertoire was profiled, and TCRdb retains in-frame clones only, with some absent. In the table there are roughly 65,000 clones, roughly 80% of which are singletons. This CDR3 spans 13 amino acids. Trimming took off 4 bases at V and 4 bases at J, with 11 bases between the two ends. From germline, CDR1 is SGHKS and CDR2 YYEKEE (reference sequence). The sequence derives from an adult with an advanced solid tumor such as melanoma, head and neck, liver or kidney cancer. The gene calls are TRBV5-5 and TRBJ1-1; no definite D call. Specimen: CD4+ or CD8+ T cells sorted from blood, collected in a trial of the OX40 agonist ivuxolimab. The CDR3 bases are TGTGCCAGCAGCCACATTTCGGGCACTGAAGCTTTCTTT. This sequence encodes CASSHISGTEAFF.